These 23 T cell receptor beta chains came from one sample sequenced in a study of cytomegalovirus exposure and HLA in healthy donors. With 60 Vbeta and 13 Jbeta primers, the PCR was carried out. The repertoire was sequenced with immunoSEQ multiplex PCR; TCRdb's copy has only in-frame clones and lacks some. The table for this sample gives 220,000 or so clones. What was sequenced was PBMCs. The receptors here all came from a girl aged 2-10 years in good health and CMV-seropositive.

This chain uses TRBV7-9 with TRBJ1-4; D gene ambiguous. The V and J ends lost 6 bases and 3 bases respectively, with 8 bases between them. The CDR3 length is 13 residues. Germline V gives CDR1 SEHNR, CDR2 FQNEAQ (reference sequence). CDR3 loop: CASSTRANEKLFF. The DNA for the CDR3 is TGTGCCAGCAGTACGCGAGCTAATGAAAAACTGTTTTTT.

A word on this clone: Here the CDR3 omits its conserved ending phenylalanine or tryptophan, so a read error is the likely source. It is unclear where the CDR3 begins or ends on the DNA, so no DNA is shown, and the CDR3 is as TCRdb lists it. The rearrangement uses TRBV6-1 and TRBJ1-1. Germline CDR1 and CDR2: MNHNS and SASEGT. The CDR3 length is 13 residues, termini included. Here the CDR3 reads CASSERTLRAPVN.

The J gene is TRBJ1-4, the V gene TRBV28; the match to TRBD1 covers 7 bases. This CDR3 region has 13 residues. Germline CDR1 reads MDHEN; CDR2 reads SYDVKM. V shed 8 bases, J shed 6 bases, and the junction held 6 bases outside the gene matches. The CDR3 region has the DNA TGTGCCAGCGGCTACGGGACAGATGAAAAACTGTTTTTT. This gives the protein CASGYGTDEKLFF.

The rearrangement uses TRBV7-6 and TRBJ2-5, with 8 bases matching TRBD2. The CDR3 runs to 16 residues. Germline V gene lookup returns CDR1 SGHVS and CDR2 FNYEAQ. The V segment lost 5 bases and the J segment 5 bases; nucleotides outside the gene matches: 13. The CDR3 coding sequence is TGTGCCAGCAGCGCCGCCGAGCGGGAGTTTTCCGAGACCCAGTACTTC. This encodes CASSAAEREFSETQYF.

V is TRBV27 and J is TRBJ1-1; no clear D. The CDR3 has 16 amino acids. Deletions cut 7 bases from V and 5 bases from J, with 23 bases between. From germline, CDR1 is MNHEY and CDR2 SMNVEV (reference sequence). Here the CDR3 DNA reads TGTGCCAGCACTCCTGACTCCCCTCTTGCGGGAACTGAAGCTTTCTTT. Encoded protein: CASTPDSPLAGTEAFF.

This chain links TRBV19 with TRBJ1-5; D remains unclear. The CDR3 is made up of 14 amino acids. Trimming removed 3 bases from V and 4 bases from J, with 10 bases in between. CDR1 and CDR2 from the germline V gene are LNHDA and SQIVND (reference sequence). This CDR3 is CASSILTGNQPQHF. DNA of the CDR3: TGTGCCAGTAGTATCCTGACTGGGAATCAGCCCCAGCATTTT.

The rearrangement links TRBV6-6 to TRBJ2-7; D uncertain. The length of the CDR3 is 11 residues. Germline CDR1 and CDR2: MNHNY and SVGAGI (reference sequence). The V end lost 5 bases, the J end lost 6 bases, and 8 bases lay between the germline ends. Here the CDR3 reads CASSLLGEQYF. The CDR3 DNA sequence: TGTGCCAGCAGTCTCCTCGGCGAGCAGTACTTC.

This chain uses TRBV7-7 with TRBJ2-5; 9 bases map to TRBD1. There are 22 residues in the CDR3. Germline CDR1 and CDR2: SSHAT and FNYEAQ (reference sequence). With 1 base clipped from V and 2 bases from J, the junction kept 23 bases outside the gene matches. Written as DNA, the CDR3 is TGTGCCAGCAGCTTAGTGCTCCCCCCCTACTCTGACCGGGACAGGGTTCAAGAGACCCAGTACTTC. Translating it yields CASSLVLPPYSDRDRVQETQYF. Using reference TRBV7-7 and TRBJ2-5 for the parts outside the CDR3, the full variable domain is GAGVSQSPRYKVTKRGQDVTLRCDPISSHATLYWYQQALGQGPEFLTYFNYEAQPDKSGLPSDRFSAERPEGSISTLTIQRTEQRDSAMYRCASSLVLPPYSDRDRVQETQYFGPGTRLLVL.

The genes are TRBV27 and TRBJ2-1; TRBD1 might be the D (7 bases). Trimming took 7 bases from V and 1 from J, leaving 14 bases between them. Germline CDR1 reads MNHEY; CDR2 reads SMNVEV (reference sequence). The CDR3 extends over 15 amino acids. CDR3 sequence reads: CASIQGGFSYNEQFF. The CDR3 DNA follows: TGTGCCAGCATTCAGGGGGGTTTTTCCTACAATGAGCAGTTCTTC.

V gene TRBV6-1 combines with J gene TRBJ2-7, with TRBD2 matching over 9 bases. CDR3 length: 14 amino acids. V lost 2 bases to trimming and J lost 6 bases; unmatched junction nucleotides: 5. The V gene's germline CDR1 is MNHNS and CDR2 SASEGT. The CDR3 bases are TGTGCCAGCAGTGAAAGCGGGAGGTCGCGCGAGCAGTACTTC. This gives the protein CASSESGRSREQYF.

The chain carries TRBV9 and TRBJ2-1, with 9 bases lining up with TRBD2. Germline values: CDR1 SGDLS, CDR2 YYNGEE. The CDR3 has 16 amino acids. The V and J ends lost 0 bases and 10 bases, in that order; junction bases with no gene match: 11. Here the CDR3 reads CASSVGASGTVGEQFF. The CDR3 region has the DNA TGTGCCAGCAGCGTAGGTGCTAGCGGGACGGTTGGGGAGCAGTTCTTC.

The rearrangement uses TRBV9 and TRBJ2-1; the D gene is possibly TRBD1 (5 bases). Deletions cut 0 bases from V and 3 bases from J, with 13 bases between. The CDR3 sequence is 16 residues long. Germline V gene data show CDR1 as SGDLS and CDR2 as YYNGEE. The CDR3 region has the DNA TGTGCCAGCAGCGTAGATGGCAGGGTCCTCTACAATGAGCAGTTCTTC. The encoded protein is CASSVDGRVLYNEQFF.

J is TRBJ1-2 and V is TRBV28; 8 bases map to TRBD1. This CDR3 contains 14 residues. Germline-derived CDR1 and CDR2 are MDHEN and SYDVKM. With 8 bases clipped from V and 3 bases from J, the junction kept 8 bases outside the gene matches. CDR3 bases: TGTGCCAGCTCGACGACAGGGGACCACTATGGCTACACCTTC. Its protein is CASSTTGDHYGYTF.

V gene TRBV7-8 combines with J gene TRBJ1-4, with D possibly being TRBD1 (6 bases). V was clipped by 5 bases and J by 8 bases, with 15 bases between them. CDR3 length: 14 amino acids. Per the germline V gene, CDR1 is SGHVS and CDR2 is FQNEAQ. CDR3 amino acids: CASSPSSGEEKLFF. CDR3 bases: TGTGCCAGCAGCCCATCATCAGGGGAAGAAAAACTGTTTTTT. Complete variable domain (other parts from reference TRBV7-8 and TRBJ1-4): GAGVSQSPRYKVAKRGQDVALRCDPISGHVSLFWYQQALGQGPEFLTYFQNEAQLDKSGLPSDRFFAERPEGSVSTLKIQRTQQEDSAVYLCASSPSSGEEKLFFGSGTQLSVL.

The chain uses TRBV20-1 and TRBJ2-1; D unclear. The V gene's germline CDR1 is DFQATT and CDR2 SNEGSKA (reference sequence). There are 11 residues in the CDR3. The V end was cut by 1 base, the J end by 10 bases, with 8 bases between. Here the CDR3 reads CSARVVREQFF. The CDR3, as DNA: TGCAGTGCTAGAGTAGTTCGGGAGCAGTTCTTC.

The V gene is TRBV18, the J gene TRBJ2-5, with 7 bases aligning to TRBD1. The germline V gene encodes CDR1 KGHSH and CDR2 LQKENI. This CDR3 region has 15 residues. V was clipped by 3 bases and J by 4 bases; unmatched bases: 8. The CDR3 here is CASSPLRGLVETQYF. The CDR3, as DNA: TGTGCCAGCTCACCTCTAAGGGGGCTCGTAGAGACCCAGTACTTC.

J is TRBJ1-2 and V is TRBV6-1, with 9 bases identical to TRBD1. V dropped 4 bases and J dropped 3; count of bases not matched to a gene: 12. From germline, CDR1 is MNHNS and CDR2 SASEGT. The CDR3 contains 17 residues. The CDR3 reads CASSVTFPGQGYYGYTF. CDR3 coding DNA: TGTGCCAGCAGTGTAACATTCCCGGGACAGGGATACTATGGCTACACCTTC.

The chain carries TRBV5-1 and TRBJ1-1; weak D call: TRBD1 (5 bases). With 0 bases removed from V and 7 bases from J, the gap between germline ends came to 13 bases. Germline V gene data show CDR1 as SGHRS and CDR2 as YFSETQ. This CDR3 has 14 residues. CDR3 in amino acids: CASSLATPGNEAFF. The CDR3 nucleotides are TGCGCCAGCAGCTTGGCCACCCCAGGGAATGAAGCTTTCTTT.

V usage is TRBV28 and J usage is TRBJ1-2; D remains ambiguous. Germline CDR1 reads MDHEN; CDR2 reads SYDVKM. This CDR3 comprises 12 residues. V dropped 3 bases and J dropped 5 bases, with 7 bases sitting between them. In DNA, the CDR3 is TGTGCCAGCAGTTTTCGGGAGTATGGCTACACCTTC. It translates to CASSFREYGYTF.

J is TRBJ2-4 and V is TRBV5-4; 8 nucleotides agree with TRBD2. CDR3 size: 15 residues. Germline assignment: CDR1 SGHNT and CDR2 YYREEE (reference sequence). V lost 6 bases, J lost 1 base, and 6 bases stayed unmatched. The chain's CDR3 is CASTRSGSAKNIQYF. DNA for the CDR3: TGTGCCAGCACCAGGAGCGGGAGTGCCAAAAACATTCAGTACTTC.

Of note for this clone: In the same sample, other DNA sequences code for this CDR3. V is TRBV29-1 and J is TRBJ2-1, with 11 bases that match TRBD1. Germline trimming cut 6 bases from V and 4 bases from J; bases unmatched to any gene: 2. CDR3 length: 13 amino acids. Germline V gives CDR1 SQVTM, CDR2 ANQGSEA. CDR3 sequence reads: CSVGTGGYNEQFF. CDR3 in DNA: TGCAGCGTGGGGACAGGGGGTTACAATGAGCAGTTCTTC.

The CDR3 DNA is TGTGCCAGCAGCTTAGACCCCCACAACGTCCTGACTTTC. This encodes CASSLDPHNVLTF. This chain joins TRBV11-2 and TRBJ2-6; D is unclear. CDR1 and CDR2 (germline): SGHAT, FQNNGV. V was cut by 0 bases and J by 9 bases, with 6 bases left in between. The CDR3 contains 13 residues.

The genes are TRBV9 and TRBJ2-7; TRBD1 matches 8 bases. Looked up from germline, CDR1 is SGDLS and CDR2 is YYNGEE. Unmatched junction bases numbered 5, after V lost 3 bases and J lost 3 bases. There are 14 residues in the CDR3. The CDR3: CASSEGQGGYEQYF. Here the CDR3 DNA reads TGTGCCAGCAGCGAAGGACAGGGCGGCTACGAGCAGTACTTC.